This entry lists 5 T cell receptor beta chains sequenced from one sample in a study of B cell selection in AIRE deficiency. Assay used: immunoSEQ multiplex PCR; TCRdb lists only in-frame clones, some missing. The sample contains 20,000 or so clones, around 90% of which appear only once. Sorted regulatory T cells were CD4-positive, CD25-high and CD127-low or negative. The sequencing input was CD4+CD25+ Tregs sorted from PBMCs. The receptors derive from a human donor in good health.

The chain employs TRBV30 and TRBJ2-7, with D possibly being TRBD2 (6 bases). V was pared by 5 bases and J by 4 bases, with 15 bases between. The CDR3 runs to 13 residues. Germline V gene lookup returns CDR1 GTSNPN and CDR2 SVGIG (reference sequence). CDR3 nucleotide sequence: TGTGCCTGGCAGTCTGTGGGGGGTTACGAGCAGTACTTC. Its translation: CAWQSVGGYEQYF. Combining the CDR3 with reference TRBV30 and TRBJ2-7 gives the whole variable domain SQTIHQWPATLVQPVGSPLSLECTVEGTSNPNLYWYRQAAGRGLQLLFYSVGIGQISSEVPQNLSASRPQDRQFILSSKKLLLSDSGFYLCAWQSVGGYEQYFGPGTRLTVT.

This chain links TRBV11-2 with TRBJ1-2; 9 bases match TRBD1. In germline, CDR1 is SGHAT, CDR2 FQNNGV. This CDR3 contains 13 residues. V lost 5 bases and J lost 5; bases outside the gene matches: 3. DNA for the CDR3: TGTGCCAGCAGCAAGGACAGGGGTTATGGCTACACCTTC. As protein: CASSKDRGYGYTF.

The chain joins TRBV5-1 to TRBJ2-1; D not resolved. This CDR3 has 16 amino acids. V lost 0 bases to trimming and J lost 0 bases, with 10 bases between them. Looked up from germline, CDR1 is SGHRS and CDR2 is YFSETQ. The CDR3: CASSLVGSYSYNEQFF. The CDR3 DNA follows: TGCGCCAGCAGCTTGGTGGGGTCCTACTCCTACAATGAGCAGTTCTTC.

This clone appeared a single time. The CDR3 DNA follows: TGTGCCAGTAGTACATACGGGGGCAATCAGCCCCAGCATTTT. Amino acid sequence: CASSTYGGNQPQHF. This chain connects TRBV19 to TRBJ1-5; D remains unclear. This CDR3 contains 14 residues. V lost 4 bases and J 2 bases, leaving 9 bases between the germline ends. Germline V CDR1 and CDR2: LNHDA, SQIVND (reference sequence). Based on the CDR3 plus reference TRBV19 and TRBJ1-5, the full variable domain is DGGITQSPKYLFRKEGQNVTLSCEQNLNHDAMYWYRQDPGQGLRLIYYSQIVNDFQKGDIAEGYSVSREKKESFPLTVTSAQKNPTAFYLCASSTYGGNQPQHFGDGTRLSIL.

This sequence joins TRBV27 and TRBJ2-6, with D maybe TRBD1 (6 bases). With 5 bases removed from V and 2 bases from J, the gap between germline ends came to 10 bases. CDR1 and CDR2 (germline): MNHEY, SMNVEV (reference sequence). The CDR3 spans 15 residues. The CDR3 coding sequence is TGTGCCAGCAGTCCCTCAGGGGCTGGGGCCAACGTCCTGACTTTC. Translation: CASSPSGAGANVLTF.